These 3 T cell receptor beta chains came from one sample sequenced in a study of shared clonotypes between healthy human individuals. The naive CD8 subset, CD45RO-negative cells positively selected for CCR7, excluded terminally differentiated effector memory CD45RA+ cells. Only in-frame clones appear in the TCRdb table, and some are missing; sequencing was by immunoSEQ multiplex PCR. The sample includes about 600,000 clones, more than 95% of them seen just once. The sequencing input was naive CD8+ T cells sorted from blood. The origin of the receptors is a man between 25 and 39 years old in good health.

The chain uses TRBV9 and TRBJ2-3, with 14 nucleotides matching TRBD2. Germline-derived CDR1 and CDR2 are SGDLS and YYNGEE. The ends lost 6 bases at V and 3 bases at J; junction bases unmatched: 6. The CDR3 has 16 amino acids. CDR3 bases: TGTGCCAGCACCAAGAGACTAGCGGGAGGGACAGATACGCAGTATTTT. It is translated as CASTKRLAGGTDTQYF. Variable domain in full (rest from reference TRBV9 and TRBJ2-3): DSGVTQTPKHLITATGQRVTLRCSPRSGDLSVYWYQQSLDQGLQFLIQYYNGEERAKGNILERFSAQQFPDLHSELNLSSLELGDSALYFCASTKRLAGGTDTQYFGPGTRLTVL.

J is TRBJ2-7 and V is TRBV7-9; maybe TRBD1 (7 bases). Germline CDR1 reads SEHNR; CDR2 reads FQNEAQ (reference sequence). The CDR3 length is 16 residues. Trimming pared 2 bases from V and 4 bases from J, leaving 18 bases between. The CDR3 region has the DNA TGTGCCAGCAGCTTACCCCGGGGGACAGACCCATACGAGCAGTACTTC. Protein product: CASSLPRGTDPYEQYF. Drawing the rest from reference TRBV7-9 and TRBJ2-7, the complete variable domain is DTGVSQNPRHKITKRGQNVTFRCDPISEHNRLYWYRQTLGQGPEFLTYFQNEAQLEKSRLLSDRFSAERPKGSFSTLEIQRTEQGDSAMYLCASSLPRGTDPYEQYFGPGTRLTVT.

Note on this clone: The sample carries other DNA sequences with the same CDR3. The V gene is TRBV19, the J gene TRBJ2-2; D gene unclear. V lost 2 bases and J 8 bases, leaving 9 bases between the germline ends. CDR3 length equals 13 residues. In germline, CDR1 is LNHDA, CDR2 SQIVND (reference sequence). The CDR3 coding sequence is TGTGCCAGTAGTATAAGTGGCACGGGGGAGCTGTTTTTT. This gives the protein CASSISGTGELFF. Together with reference TRBV19 and TRBJ2-2, the CDR3 gives the full variable domain: DGGITQSPKYLFRKEGQNVTLSCEQNLNHDAMYWYRQDPGQGLRLIYYSQIVNDFQKGDIAEGYSVSREKKESFPLTVTSAQKNPTAFYLCASSISGTGELFFGEGSRLTVL.